This T cell receptor (beta chain) was sequenced in a study of metastatic and nonmetastatic thyroid tumors. Turning to the study itself: Repertoires from blood and tumor or nodule tissue of malignant and benign thyroid patients were compared.

TCRdb recomputed clones from the PCR reads via MiXCR. In the table there are some 52,000 clones, approximately 19% of which are singletons. Each patient came to thyroid surgery without any prior treatment (of any kind). The germline V and J ends were trimmed by 7 bases and 0 bases, with 13 bases remaining between them. The length of the CDR3 is 14 residues. Germline CDR1 and CDR2: MNHEY and SMNVEV (reference sequence). Sequenced material: blood. The sequence was collected from a female donor with papillary thyroid cancer or a benign thyroid nodule (not recorded which). Some clones in this sample may be carry-over from other donors' samples. The chain couples TRBV27 to TRBJ2-7; no reliable D call. The CDR3 here is CASKKSRDSYEQYF. CDR3 DNA: TGTGCCAGCAAGAAGTCTAGAGACTCCTACGAGCAGTACTTC.